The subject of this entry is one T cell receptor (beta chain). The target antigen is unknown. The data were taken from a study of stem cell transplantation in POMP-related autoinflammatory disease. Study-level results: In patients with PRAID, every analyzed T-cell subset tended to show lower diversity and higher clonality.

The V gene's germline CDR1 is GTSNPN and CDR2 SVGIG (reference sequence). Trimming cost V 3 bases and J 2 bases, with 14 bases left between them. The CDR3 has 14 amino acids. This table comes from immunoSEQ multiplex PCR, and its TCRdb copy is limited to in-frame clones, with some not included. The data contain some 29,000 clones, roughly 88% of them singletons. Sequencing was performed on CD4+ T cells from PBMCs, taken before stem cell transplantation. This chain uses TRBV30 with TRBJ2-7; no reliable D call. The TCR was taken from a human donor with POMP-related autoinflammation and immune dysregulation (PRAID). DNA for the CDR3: TGTGCCTGGAGGCCTGGGCCAGGTCCCTACGAGCAGTACTTC. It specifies CAWRPGPGPYEQYF.